The sample holds a few counts of the clone carrying this T cell receptor (beta chain). Its cognate antigen is unknown. The PCR made use of 60 Vbeta and 13 Jbeta primers. Method: immunoSEQ multiplex PCR; TCRdb's copy keeps in-frame clones and lacks some. The table shows some 100,000 clones, with about 86% occurring only once. This record belongs to a study of cytomegalovirus exposure and HLA in healthy donors. Study outcomes and limitations: Per a later analysis, 18,000 or so TCR beta sequences showed association with HLA alleles at 0.05 false discovery rate. In vitro, a few CMV-associated chains proved specific for CMV antigens.

The V gene's germline CDR1 is DFQATT and CDR2 SNEGSKA (reference sequence). The CDR3 is 10 amino acids. The V end was cut by 5 bases, the J end by 8 bases, with 6 bases between. This receptor was obtained from a woman in her thirties in good health and CMV-seronegative. V usage is TRBV20-1 and J usage is TRBJ1-4; D is unclear. The sample comprised PBMCs. CDR3 region: CSAEAEKLFF. CDR3 sequence (DNA): TGCAGTGCTGAGGCGGAAAAACTGTTTTTT.